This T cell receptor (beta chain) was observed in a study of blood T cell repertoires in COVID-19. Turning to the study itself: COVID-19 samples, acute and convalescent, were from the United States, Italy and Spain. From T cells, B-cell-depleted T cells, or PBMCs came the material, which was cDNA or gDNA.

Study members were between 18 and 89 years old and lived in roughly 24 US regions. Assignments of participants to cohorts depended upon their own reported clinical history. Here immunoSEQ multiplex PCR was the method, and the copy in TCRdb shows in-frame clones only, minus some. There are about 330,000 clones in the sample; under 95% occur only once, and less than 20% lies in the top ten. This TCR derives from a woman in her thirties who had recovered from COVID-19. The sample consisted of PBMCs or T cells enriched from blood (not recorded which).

The CDR3 loop reads CSVEGFSSGTYNEQFF. CDR3 nucleotides: TGCAGCGTTGAAGGTTTCTCTAGCGGCACCTACAATGAGCAGTTCTTC. The rearrangement uses TRBV29-1 and TRBJ2-1; TRBD2 agrees at 7 bases. Germline V gives CDR1 SQVTM, CDR2 ANQGSEA. The junction had 8 bases not matched to a gene; V was cut back by 1 base and J by 2 bases. This CDR3 is 16 amino acids long.